The following is a TCR beta chain sequence with its context. Its matching antigen is unknown. The data derive from a study of cytomegalovirus exposure and HLA in healthy donors. Overall study findings and caveats: TRBV6-2, TRBV6-3 and other indistinguishable V segments were excluded. When presence/absence was analysed, sequencing depth was taken to be roughly uniform across donors. Relative to equally common others, HLA-associated TCR beta chains showed greater clonal expansion in a later analysis. The study put some 150 TCR beta chains on its list as cytomegalovirus-associated.

The CDR3 spans 15 residues. Germline V gene sequence: CDR1 SGHAT, CDR2 FQNNGV. V lost 5 bases and J lost 2; bases outside the gene matches: 7. Vbeta (60) and Jbeta (13) primers were used in the PCR. TCRdb's table, derived via immunoSEQ multiplex PCR, lists solely in-frame clones and lacks some. The table includes some 100,000 clones, 79% detected once. This receptor was obtained from a female donor in good health and CMV-seropositive. The rearrangement joins TRBV11-2 to TRBJ2-3; 7 bases agree with TRBD2. The source material was PBMCs. CDR3 nucleotides: TGTGCCAGCAGCCTCCATAGCGGGCCCACAGATACGCAGTATTTT. Translated: CASSLHSGPTDTQYF.